This TCR beta chain is from a study of blood T cell repertoires in COVID-19. Study summary: Collection of acute and convalescent COVID-19 samples took place in the United States, Italy and Spain.

This clone was counted between two and nine times. Authors' methods: Estimated nucleated cell counts came from reference gene primer amplification. This table comes from immunoSEQ multiplex PCR, and its TCRdb copy is limited to in-frame clones, with some not included. V, J and clone size are taken as reported in that table, and D and trimming were inferred from the DNA itself. The sample carries a few hundred thousand clones, roughly 90% recorded once. Cohorts were based on clinical histories the participants reported. This CDR3 has 12 residues. Germline V gene lookup returns CDR1 LGHDT and CDR2 YNNKEL (reference sequence). Between the trimmed V and J ends, which lost 4 bases and 2 bases, there was a span of 6 bases.

The chain employs TRBV3-1 (or the pseudogene TRBV3-2) and TRBJ2-7; no clear D. The clonotype comes from a woman aged 40 to 50 who had been exposed to COVID-19. Specimen: PBMCs or T cells enriched from blood (not recorded which). In DNA, the CDR3 is TGTGCCAGCAGCCTACTCACCTACGAGCAGTACTTC. This codes for CASSLLTYEQYF.